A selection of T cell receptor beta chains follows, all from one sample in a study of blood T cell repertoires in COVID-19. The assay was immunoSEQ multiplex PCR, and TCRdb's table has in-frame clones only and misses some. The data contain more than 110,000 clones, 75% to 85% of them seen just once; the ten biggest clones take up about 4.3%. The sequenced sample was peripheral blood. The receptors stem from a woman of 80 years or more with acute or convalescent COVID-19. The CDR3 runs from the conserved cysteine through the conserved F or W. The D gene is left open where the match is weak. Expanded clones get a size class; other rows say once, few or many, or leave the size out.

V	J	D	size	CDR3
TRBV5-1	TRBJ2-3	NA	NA	CASSSLPTDTQYF
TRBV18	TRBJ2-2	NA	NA	CASSLTRANTGELFF
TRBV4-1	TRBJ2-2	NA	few	CASSQSRGARNTGELFF
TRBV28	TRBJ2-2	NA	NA	CASSLQGNTGELFF
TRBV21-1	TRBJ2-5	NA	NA	CASSPRGAGSQETQYF
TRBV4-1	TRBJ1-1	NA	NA	CASSQVSFPRKGMNTEAFF
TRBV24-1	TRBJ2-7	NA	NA	CATSLIYRGMSSYEQYF
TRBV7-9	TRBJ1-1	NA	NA	CASSLADSGEAFF
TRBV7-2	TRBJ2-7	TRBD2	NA	CASSLALAGDEQYF
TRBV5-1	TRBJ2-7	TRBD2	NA	CASSLERGLAGFHEQYF
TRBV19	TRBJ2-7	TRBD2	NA	CASSPRGSRTYEQYF
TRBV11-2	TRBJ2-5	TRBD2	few	CASSFSHGGAETQYF
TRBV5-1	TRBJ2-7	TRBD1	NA	CASSRGTGGNEQYF
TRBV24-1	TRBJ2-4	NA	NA	CATSDSNKNIQYF
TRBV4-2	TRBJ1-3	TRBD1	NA	CASSQAGGQGRNTIYF
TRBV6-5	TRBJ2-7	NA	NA	CASRASLSSYEQYF
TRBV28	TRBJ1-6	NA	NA	CASRSPGESPLHF
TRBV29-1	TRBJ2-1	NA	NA	CSVVPHPIRGNEQFF
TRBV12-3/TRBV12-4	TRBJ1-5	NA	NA	CASSFSGEPQHF
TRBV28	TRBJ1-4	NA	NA	CASSWEAGILTNEKLFF
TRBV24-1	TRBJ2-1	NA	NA	CATSAWRGIHNEQFF
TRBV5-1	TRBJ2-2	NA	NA	CASSAGWQGNTGELFF
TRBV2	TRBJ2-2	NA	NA	CASSVGQGELFF
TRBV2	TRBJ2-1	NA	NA	CASRGYNEQFF
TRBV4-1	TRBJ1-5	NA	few	CASSQQGLSNQPQHF
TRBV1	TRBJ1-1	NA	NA	CTTINAPVEAFF
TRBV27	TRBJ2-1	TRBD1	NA	CASRDPGQGADLYNEQFF
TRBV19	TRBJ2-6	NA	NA	CASTRGLGAGANVLTF
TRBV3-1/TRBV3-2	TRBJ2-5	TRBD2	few	CASSRGLAGGQETQYF
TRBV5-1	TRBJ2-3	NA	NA	CASSLAYPESADTQYF
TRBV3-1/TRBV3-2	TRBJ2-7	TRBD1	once	CASSQDSGTGSWQYF
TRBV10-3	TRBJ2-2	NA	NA	CAISRSQQQGTDTGELFF
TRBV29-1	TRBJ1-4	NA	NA	CSVGNEKLFF
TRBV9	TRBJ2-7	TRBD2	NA	CASSAPERGNSYEQYF
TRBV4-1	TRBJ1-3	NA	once	CASSQRQGLENTIYF
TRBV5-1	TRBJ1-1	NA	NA	CASSLGGNTEAFF
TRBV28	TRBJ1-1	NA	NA	CASRWGRGFLNTEAFF
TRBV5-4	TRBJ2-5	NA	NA	CASSLYLGGETQYF
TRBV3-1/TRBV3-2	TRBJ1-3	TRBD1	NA	CASSRGQGAGNTIYF
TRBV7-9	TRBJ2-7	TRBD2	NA	CASSDLRGGYEQYF
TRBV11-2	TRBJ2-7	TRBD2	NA	CASSSPSSGIYEQYF
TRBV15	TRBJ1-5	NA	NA	CATSRDLINQPQHF
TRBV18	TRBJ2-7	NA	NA	CASSDSTGMGYYEQYF
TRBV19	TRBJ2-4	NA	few	CASIPNGRKNIQYF
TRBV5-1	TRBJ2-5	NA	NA	CASSQEPGRETQYF
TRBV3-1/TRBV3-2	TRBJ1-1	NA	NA	CASSQGRRGMNTEAFF
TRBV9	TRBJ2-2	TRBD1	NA	CASSVGYGTGASAGELFF
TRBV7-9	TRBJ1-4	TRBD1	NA	CASSLWSGTGDKKLFF
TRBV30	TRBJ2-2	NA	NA	CAWNNFRVSTGELFF
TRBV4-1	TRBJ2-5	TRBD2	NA	CASSQDLVRERSRTQYF
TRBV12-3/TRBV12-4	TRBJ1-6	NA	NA	CASSRQNNSPLHF
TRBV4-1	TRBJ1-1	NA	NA	CASSQDQGPLNTEAFF
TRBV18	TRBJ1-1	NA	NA	CASLQELRTEAFF
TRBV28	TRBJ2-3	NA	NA	CATEGGGADTQYF
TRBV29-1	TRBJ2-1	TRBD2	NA	CSGIAGGAYNEQFF
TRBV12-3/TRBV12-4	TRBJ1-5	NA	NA	CASRRDENQPQHF